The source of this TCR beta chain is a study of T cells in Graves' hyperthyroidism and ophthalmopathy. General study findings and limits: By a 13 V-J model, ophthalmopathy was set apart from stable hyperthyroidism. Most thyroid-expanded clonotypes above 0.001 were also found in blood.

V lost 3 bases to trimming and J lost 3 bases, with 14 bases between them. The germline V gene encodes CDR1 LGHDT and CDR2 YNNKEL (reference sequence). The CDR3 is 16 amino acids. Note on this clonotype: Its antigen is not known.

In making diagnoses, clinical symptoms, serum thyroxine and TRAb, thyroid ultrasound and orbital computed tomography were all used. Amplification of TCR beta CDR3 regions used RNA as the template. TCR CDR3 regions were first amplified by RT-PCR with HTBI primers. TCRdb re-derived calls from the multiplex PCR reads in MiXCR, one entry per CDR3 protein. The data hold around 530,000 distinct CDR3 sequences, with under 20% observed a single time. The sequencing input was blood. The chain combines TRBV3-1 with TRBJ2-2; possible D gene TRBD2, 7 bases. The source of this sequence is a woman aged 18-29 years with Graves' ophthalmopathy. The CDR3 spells CASSHRGARDTGELFF. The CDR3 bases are TGTGCCAGCAGCCATCGGGGGGCGCGGGACACCGGGGAGCTGTTTTTT.